These 26 T cell receptor beta chains were all obtained from the same sample, sequenced in a study of glioma-infiltrating T cells. Using RNA template, CDR3s of TCR alpha and beta were amplified with iRepertoire arm-PCR. Using its own MiXCR run on the multiplex PCR reads, TCRdb lists one record per CDR3 protein. The sample carries around 190,000 distinct CDR3 sequences, more than 35% recorded once. The sequenced sample was glioma tissue, nonneoplastic brain tissue, or PBMCs (not recorded which). The receptors shown here come from a human donor with low-grade glioma or glioblastoma, undergoing nonglioma brain surgery, or in good health (not recorded which).

For this clonotype: It may be a read error: a sequence one base away is much more abundant. The chain recombines TRBV18 with TRBJ2-5, with TRBD2 matching 13 bases. Germline V gives CDR1 KGHSH, CDR2 LQKENI. This CDR3 is built from 18 residues. The CDR3 nucleotides read TGTGCCAGCTCACCACCTTCGACTAGCGGGAGGCAACAAGAGGCCCAGTACTTC. Its protein is CASSPPSTSGRQQEAQYF.

V gene TRBV20-1 combines with J gene TRBJ1-5; D remains ambiguous. CDR1 is DFQATT, CDR2 SNEGSKA, per germline (reference sequence). Trimming took off 4 bases at V and 10 bases at J, with 17 bases between the two ends. CDR3 length equals 13 residues. In DNA form, the CDR3 reads TGCAGTGCTATAGTGGACCGATCGCATCCCCAGCATTTT. Translating it yields CSAIVDRSHPQHF.

Comment on this clonotype: This could be a read error, since a much larger clone is one nucleotide away. This chain uses TRBV28 with TRBJ2-5, with D perhaps TRBD2 (8 bases). The CDR3 runs to 14 residues. Germline V CDR1 and CDR2: MDHEN, SYDVKM. In nucleotides, the CDR3 is TGTGCCAGCAGTTCGGGGGGGACAGTTGGGACCCAGCACTTC. As protein: CASSSGGTVGTQHF.

The chain couples TRBV20-1 to TRBJ1-5; 11 positions match TRBD1. The CDR3 loop spans 15 amino acids. Unmatched junction bases numbered 17, after V lost 5 bases and J lost 14 bases. Germline-derived CDR1 and CDR2 are DFQATT and SNEGSKA (reference sequence). CDR3 protein: CSASFGTGGTQLKHF. The CDR3 DNA is TGCAGTGCTTCCTTCGGGACAGGGGGGACTCAGCTCAAGCATTTT.

A word on this clonotype: A read error may explain this, as a much larger clone is one base away. This rearrangement joins TRBV28 to TRBJ2-7, with D maybe TRBD2 (6 bases). Germline CDR1 is MDHEN and CDR2 is SYDVKM. This CDR3 is built from 14 residues. V gave up 8 bases and J gave up 6 bases, with 20 bases separating them. CDR3 residues: CASATPGLLGEQYF. CDR3 bases: TGTGCCAGCGCGACACCGGGACTCCTGGGCGAGCAGTACTTC.

Concerning this clonotype: Given a much more abundant clone one base away, this may be a read error. V is TRBV25-1 and J is TRBJ2-4; no clear D. CDR1 and CDR2 from the germline V gene are MGHDK and SYGVNS. The CDR3 runs 10 residues. Here the CDR3 DNA reads TGTGCCACGGAATCTAATGTTCTAGTCTTC. It specifies CATESNVLVF.

This clonotype was counted at least ten times. The chain links TRBV7-8 to TRBJ2-3; TRBD2 matches 10 bases. The length of the CDR3 is 15 residues. In germline, CDR1 is SGHVS, CDR2 FQNEAQ. Germline trimming cut 7 bases from V and 4 bases from J; bases unmatched to any gene: 8. The CDR3 here is CASNPSGSFADTQYF. The CDR3 DNA sequence: TGTGCCAGCAACCCTAGCGGGAGCTTTGCAGATACGCAGTATTTT.

Concerning this clonotype itself: A much more abundant neighbour one base away suggests this may be a read error. V gene TRBV20-1 combines with J gene TRBJ2-1; D is uncertain. Trimming left V 0 bases short and J 7 bases short, with 19 bases between. Germline assignment: CDR1 DFQATT and CDR2 SNEGSKA (reference sequence). This CDR3 contains 16 residues. The CDR3 coding sequence is TGCAGTGCTAGAGATTTTAGAGAGGTGGCGCAGAATGAGCAGTTCTTC. Its translation: CSARDFREVAQNEQFF.

About this clonotype itself: This may come from a read error, since a much larger clone is one base off. The chain joins TRBV28 to TRBJ1-2; 7 bases fit TRBD1. Germline V lookup: CDR1 MDHEN, CDR2 SYDVKM. The CDR3 has 16 amino acids. Trimming took 5 bases from V and 4 from J; bases not matched to a gene: 13. CDR3 in amino acids: CASSPLRQGGSYGYTF. The CDR3 DNA is TGTGCCAGCAGTCCACTACGACAGGGCGGATCCTATGGCTACACCTTC.

Worth noting for this clonotype: Possible read error: a much larger clone is one base away. The rearrangement joins TRBV6-1 to TRBJ2-4, with a tentative D call TRBD2 (5 bases). The CDR3 is made up of 14 amino acids. Germline CDR1 MNHNS, CDR2 SASEGT. V lost 6 bases to trimming and J lost 0 bases, with 9 bases between them. The DNA of the CDR3 is TGTGCCAGCAGACTAGATTCAGCCAAAAACATTCAGTACTTC. It specifies CASRLDSAKNIQYF.

This chain links TRBV4-1 with TRBJ2-2; D is undetermined. The CDR3 runs 13 residues. The V and J ends lost 2 bases and 6 bases respectively, with 7 bases between them. Germline CDR1 MGHRA, CDR2 YSYEKL. The CDR3 sequence is CASSQYQSGELFF. CDR3 DNA sequence: TGCGCCAGCAGCCAATACCAGTCCGGGGAGCTGTTTTTT.

At least ten counts were recorded for this clonotype. This rearrangement joins TRBV6-1 to TRBJ1-6; D not resolved. V lost 5 bases and J lost 6, with 8 bases in between. CDR3 length: 13 residues. Germline V gene sequence: CDR1 MNHNS, CDR2 SASEGT. As DNA, the CDR3 is TGTGCCAGCAGTCCCACACTTAATTCACCCCTCCACTTT. Its protein product is CASSPTLNSPLHF.

The chain couples TRBV2 to TRBJ1-3; D unclear. Germline V CDR1 and CDR2: SNHLY, FYNNEI. The CDR3 spans 14 residues. V was cut by 4 bases and J by 4 bases, with 11 bases left in between. The DNA for the CDR3 is TGTGCCAGCAGTGTAAGGGTTGCCGGAAACACCATATATTTT. Translation gives CASSVRVAGNTIYF.

This clonotype was detected a few times. The V and J genes are TRBV18 and TRBJ2-1; 10 bases are a match to TRBD1. CDR3 size: 15 residues. The germline V gene has CDR1 KGHSH and CDR2 LQKENI. Trimming removed 4 bases from V and 6 bases from J; junction bases left unmatched: 6. Here the CDR3 DNA reads TGTGCCAGCTCACTCCCCGGGACAGGGGTCAATGAGCAGTTCTTC. This gives the protein CASSLPGTGVNEQFF.

Details on this clonotype: A much more abundant neighbour one base away suggests this may be a read error. This rearrangement joins TRBV28 to TRBJ2-1; possibly TRBD1 for D (6 bases). The germline V gene has CDR1 MDHEN and CDR2 SYDVKM. The CDR3 totals 15 residues. Trimming shortened V by 3 bases and J by 3 bases, and 12 bases separated the two germline ends. The CDR3 spells CASSFKGHYYNEQFF. The CDR3 DNA reads as TGTGCCAGCAGTTTTAAGGGACACTACTACAATGAGCAGTTCTTC.

In its sample, this clonotype was seen many times. The chain recombines TRBV28 with TRBJ2-7; D perhaps matches TRBD2 (6 bases). Trimming took 1 base from V and 3 from J, leaving 10 bases between them. CDR3 length: 14 residues. Germline V gene data show CDR1 as MDHEN and CDR2 as SYDVKM. CDR3: CASSLSEGIYEQYF. The CDR3 bases are TGTGCCAGCAGTTTATCGGAGGGGATCTACGAGCAGTACTTC.

This clonotype has a count of ten or more. This chain joins TRBV28 and TRBJ2-7; D possibly matches TRBD1 or TRBD2 (6 bases each). CDR3 length equals 14 residues. Germline V gene data show CDR1 as MDHEN and CDR2 as SYDVKM. The V gene lost 3 bases and the J gene lost 5 bases, with 14 bases spanning the gap. The CDR3 coding sequence is TGTGCCAGCAGTTTGGCAGGGGACTTGAACGAGCAGTACTTC. Amino acids: CASSLAGDLNEQYF.

In its sample, this clonotype was seen once. It may be a read error: a sequence one base away is much more abundant. The rearrangement uses TRBV6-2 or TRBV6-3 and TRBJ2-7, with D perhaps TRBD1 (5 bases). CDR1 and CDR2 (germline): MNHEY, SVGEGT. This CDR3 spans 14 amino acids. Trimming removed 4 bases at V and 0 bases at J, with 10 bases between. The chain's CDR3 is CASSFQDNSYEQYF. CDR3 bases: TGTGCCAGCAGTTTTCAGGACAACTCCTACGAGCAGTACTTC.

V and J are TRBV4-2 and TRBJ2-3; no firm D call. The ends were cut back, 0 bases at V and 8 bases at J, with 0 bases in the middle. CDR1 is LGHNA, CDR2 YNFKEQ, per germline. The CDR3 consists of 10 residues. The CDR3 loop reads CASSQDTQYF. The CDR3 coding sequence is TGTGCCAGCAGCCAAGATACGCAGTATTTT.

This clonotype came up many times. The chain employs TRBV28 and TRBJ2-7; 7 positions match TRBD1. The CDR3 is 13 residues long. Trimming at V came to 6 bases and at J to 6 bases, leaving 8 bases not matched to a gene. The germline gives CDR1 MDHEN, CDR2 SYDVKM. The CDR3 loop is CASRRQGNGEQYF. The CDR3 nucleotides are TGTGCCAGCAGGAGACAGGGAAACGGCGAGCAGTACTTC.

In its sample, this clonotype was seen many times. The chain combines TRBV28 with TRBJ2-3; 9 bases line up with TRBD2. Germline CDR1 reads MDHEN; CDR2 reads SYDVKM. The CDR3 loop spans 14 amino acids. Germline trimming cut 4 bases from V and 2 bases from J; bases unmatched to any gene: 1. CDR3 loop: CASSWTSATDTQYF. DNA of the CDR3: TGTGCCAGCAGTTGGACTAGCGCCACAGATACGCAGTATTTT.

As to this clonotype: It may be a read error: a sequence one base away is much more abundant. The rearrangement links TRBV25-1 to TRBJ2-5, with 10 positions matching TRBD2. From germline, CDR1 is MGHDK and CDR2 SYGVNS. CDR3 size: 15 residues. Trimming cost V 2 bases and J 5 bases; bases outside gene matches: 5. In DNA, the CDR3 is TGTGCCAGCAGTGAACGAGGACTAGCGGAGGAGACCCAGTACTTC. As protein: CASSERGLAEETQYF.

This clonotype has at least ten counts. This chain links TRBV5-1 with TRBJ1-6, with D perhaps TRBD1 (5 bases). Germline-derived CDR1 and CDR2 are SGHRS and YFSETQ. Trimming removed 3 bases from V and 7 bases from J, with 11 bases in between. CDR3 length equals 14 residues. The CDR3 loop is CASSSTVDNSPLHF. The CDR3 DNA follows: TGCGCCAGCAGCTCGACAGTCGACAATTCACCCCTCCACTTT.

Remarks on this clonotype: It is likely a read error, because the conserved phenylalanine at the end of the CDR3 is missing. The chain recombines TRBV14 with TRBJ1-1; maybe TRBD1 (5 bases). V was trimmed by 4 bases and J by 4 bases, leaving 10 bases between them. This CDR3 has 13 amino acids. Germline V CDR1 and CDR2: SGHDN, FVKESK. CDR3 amino acids: CASSRGGVTEAFS. The CDR3 bases are TGTGCCAGCAGCCGGGGGGGAGTCACTGAAGCTTTCTCT.

This clonotype was counted between two and nine times. The genes are TRBV3-1 and TRBJ2-1; D not resolved. Germline V CDR1 and CDR2: LGHDT, YNNKEL (reference sequence). The germline V and J ends were trimmed by 1 base and 6 bases, with 10 bases remaining between them. There are 14 residues in the CDR3. The CDR3, as DNA: TGTGCCAGCAGCCAAGCTTACGACCCCAATGAGCAGTTCTTC. Its translation is CASSQAYDPNEQFF.

With regard to this clonotype: One end of the junction is discordant with germline, which a read error may explain. This rearrangement joins TRBV6-1 to TRBJ2-7, with D unclear. The CDR3 consists of 14 residues. Germline V CDR1 and CDR2: MNHNS, SASEGT. This CDR3 reads CASRTTTIVYKQYF. The CDR3 DNA follows: TGTGCCAGCCGCACCACAACAATAGTCTACAAGCAGTACTTC.